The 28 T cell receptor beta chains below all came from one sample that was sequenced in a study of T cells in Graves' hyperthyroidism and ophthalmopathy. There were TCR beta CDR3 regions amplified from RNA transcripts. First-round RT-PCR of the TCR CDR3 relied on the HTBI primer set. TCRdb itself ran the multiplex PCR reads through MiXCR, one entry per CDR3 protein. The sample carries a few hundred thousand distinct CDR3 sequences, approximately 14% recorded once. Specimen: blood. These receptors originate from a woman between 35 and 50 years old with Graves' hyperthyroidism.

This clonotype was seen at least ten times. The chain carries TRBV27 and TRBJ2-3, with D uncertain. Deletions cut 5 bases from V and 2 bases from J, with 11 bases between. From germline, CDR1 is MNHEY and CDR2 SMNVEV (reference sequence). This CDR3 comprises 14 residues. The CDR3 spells CASSPRRPTDTQYF. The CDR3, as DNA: TGTGCCAGCAGTCCCCGACGGCCCACAGATACGCAGTATTTT.

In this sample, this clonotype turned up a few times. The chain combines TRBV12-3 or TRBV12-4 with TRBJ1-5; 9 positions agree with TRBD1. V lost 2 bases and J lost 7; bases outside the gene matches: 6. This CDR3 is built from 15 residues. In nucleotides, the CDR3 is TGTGCCAGCAGTTTATTCACAGGGGGCGGCCAGCCCCAGCATTTT. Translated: CASSLFTGGGQPQHF.

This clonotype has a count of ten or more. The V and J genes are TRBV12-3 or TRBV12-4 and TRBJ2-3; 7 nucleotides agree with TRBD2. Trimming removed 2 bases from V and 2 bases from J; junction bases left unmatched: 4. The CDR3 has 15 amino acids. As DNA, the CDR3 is TGTGCCAGCAGTTTATCAGGACTAGACACAGATACGCAGTATTTT. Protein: CASSLSGLDTDTQYF.

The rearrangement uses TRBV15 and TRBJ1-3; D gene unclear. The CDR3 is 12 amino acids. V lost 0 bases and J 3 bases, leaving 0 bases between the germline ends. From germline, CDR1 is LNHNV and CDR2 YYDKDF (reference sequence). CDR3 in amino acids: CATSRDGNTIYF. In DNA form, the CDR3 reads TGTGCCACCAGCAGAGATGGAAACACCATATATTTT.

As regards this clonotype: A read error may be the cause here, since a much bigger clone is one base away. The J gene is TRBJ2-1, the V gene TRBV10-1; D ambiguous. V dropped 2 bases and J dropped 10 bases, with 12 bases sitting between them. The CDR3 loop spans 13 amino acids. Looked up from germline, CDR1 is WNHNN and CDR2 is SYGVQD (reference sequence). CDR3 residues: CASSENVAGEQFF. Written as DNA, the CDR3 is TGCGCCAGCAGTGAGAATGTAGCAGGAGAGCAGTTCTTC.

CDR3 sequence reads: CASSLGQPAYEQYF. The CDR3 nucleotides read TGTGCCAGCAGCTTAGGGCAGCCGGCCTACGAGCAGTACTTC. The chain is built from TRBV7-6 and TRBJ2-7, with D hard to call. The CDR3 spans 14 residues. Trimming stripped 1 base from V and 2 bases from J, with 9 bases between. Germline CDR1 SGHVS, CDR2 FNYEAQ.

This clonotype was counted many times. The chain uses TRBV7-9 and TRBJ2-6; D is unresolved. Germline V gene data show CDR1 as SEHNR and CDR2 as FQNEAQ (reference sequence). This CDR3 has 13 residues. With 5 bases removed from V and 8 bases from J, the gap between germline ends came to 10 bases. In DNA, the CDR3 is TGTGCCAGCAGCCTGCTGGGGACCAACGTCCTGACTTTC. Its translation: CASSLLGTNVLTF.

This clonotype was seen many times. The DNA for the CDR3 is TGTGCCAGCAGCCAAGTTTGGGACACTGAAGCTTTCTTT. Amino acids: CASSQVWDTEAFF. The chain has TRBV3-1 and TRBJ1-1; D ambiguous. There are 13 residues in the CDR3. CDR1 and CDR2 from the germline V gene are LGHDT and YNNKEL (reference sequence). Trimming took off 1 base at V and 3 bases at J, with 6 bases between the two ends.

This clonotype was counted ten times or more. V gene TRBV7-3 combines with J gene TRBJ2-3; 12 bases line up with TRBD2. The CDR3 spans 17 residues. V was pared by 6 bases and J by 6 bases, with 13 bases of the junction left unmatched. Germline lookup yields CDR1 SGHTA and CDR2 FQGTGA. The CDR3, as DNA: TGTGCCAGCAGTCAACAACTAGCGGGAGGCCGCGGGGATACGCAGTATTTT. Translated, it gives CASSQQLAGGRGDTQYF.

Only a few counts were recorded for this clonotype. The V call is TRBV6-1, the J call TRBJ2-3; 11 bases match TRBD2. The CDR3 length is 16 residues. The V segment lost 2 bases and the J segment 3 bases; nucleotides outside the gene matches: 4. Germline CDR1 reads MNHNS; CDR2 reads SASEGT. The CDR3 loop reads CASSELAGGPTDTQYF. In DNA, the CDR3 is TGTGCCAGCAGTGAACTAGCGGGAGGTCCAACAGATACGCAGTATTTT.

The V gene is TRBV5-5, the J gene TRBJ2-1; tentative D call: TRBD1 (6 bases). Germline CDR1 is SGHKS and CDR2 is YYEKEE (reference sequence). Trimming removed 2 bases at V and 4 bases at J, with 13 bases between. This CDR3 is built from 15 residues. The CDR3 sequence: CASSFSGTPYNEQFF. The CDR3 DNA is TGTGCCAGCAGCTTTTCCGGGACACCTTACAATGAGCAGTTCTTC. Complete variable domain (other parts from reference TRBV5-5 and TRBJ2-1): DAGVTQSPTHLIKTRGQQVTLRCSPISGHKSVSWYQQVLGQGPQFIFQYYEKEERGRGNFPDRFSARQFPNYSSELNVNALLLGDSALYLCASSFSGTPYNEQFFGPGTRLTVL.

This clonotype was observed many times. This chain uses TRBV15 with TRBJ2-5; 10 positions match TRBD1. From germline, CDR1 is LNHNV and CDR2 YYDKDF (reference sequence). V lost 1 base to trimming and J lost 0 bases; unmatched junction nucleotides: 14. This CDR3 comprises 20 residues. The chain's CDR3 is CATSRVGPGQGTPYQETQYF. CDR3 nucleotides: TGTGCCACCAGCAGAGTCGGTCCGGGACAGGGGACCCCTTACCAAGAGACCCAGTACTTC.

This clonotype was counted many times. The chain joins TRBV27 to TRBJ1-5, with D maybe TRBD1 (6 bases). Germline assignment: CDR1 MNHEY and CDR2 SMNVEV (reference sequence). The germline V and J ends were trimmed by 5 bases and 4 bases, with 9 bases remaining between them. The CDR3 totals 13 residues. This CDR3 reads CASSQGPNQPQHF. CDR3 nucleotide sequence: TGTGCCAGCAGTCAGGGGCCGAATCAGCCCCAGCATTTT.

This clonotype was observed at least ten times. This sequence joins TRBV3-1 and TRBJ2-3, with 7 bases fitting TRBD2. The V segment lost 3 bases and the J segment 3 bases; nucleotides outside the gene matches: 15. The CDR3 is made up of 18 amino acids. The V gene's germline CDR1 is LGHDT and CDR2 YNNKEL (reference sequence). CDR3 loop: CASSHHPVGGRRTDTQYF. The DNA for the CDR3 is TGTGCCAGCAGCCATCACCCGGTGGGGGGGAGAAGAACAGATACGCAGTATTTT.

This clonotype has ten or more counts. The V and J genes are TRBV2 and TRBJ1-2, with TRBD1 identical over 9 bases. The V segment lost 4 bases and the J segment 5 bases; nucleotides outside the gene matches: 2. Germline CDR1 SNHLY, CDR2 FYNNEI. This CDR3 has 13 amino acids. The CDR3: CASSVGTGYGYTF. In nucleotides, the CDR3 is TGTGCCAGCAGTGTAGGGACAGGGTATGGCTACACCTTC.

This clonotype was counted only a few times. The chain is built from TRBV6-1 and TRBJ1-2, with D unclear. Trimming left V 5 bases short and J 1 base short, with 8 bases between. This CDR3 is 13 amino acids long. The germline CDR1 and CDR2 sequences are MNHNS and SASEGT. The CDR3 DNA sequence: TGTGCCAGCAGTCCCAGCCTTAACTATGGCTACACCTTC. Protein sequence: CASSPSLNYGYTF.

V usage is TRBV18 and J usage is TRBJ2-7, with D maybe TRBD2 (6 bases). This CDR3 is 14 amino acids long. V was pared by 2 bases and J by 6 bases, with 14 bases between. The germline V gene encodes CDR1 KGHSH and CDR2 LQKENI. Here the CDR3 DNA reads TGTGCCAGCTCACCAAAAGGGACTGTAGCCGAGCAGTACTTC. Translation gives CASSPKGTVAEQYF.

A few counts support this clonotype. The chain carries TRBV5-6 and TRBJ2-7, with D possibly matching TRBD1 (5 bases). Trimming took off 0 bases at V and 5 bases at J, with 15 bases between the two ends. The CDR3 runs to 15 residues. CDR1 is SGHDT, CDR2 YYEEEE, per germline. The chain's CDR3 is CASSLEQVPRNEQYF. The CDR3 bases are TGTGCCAGCAGCTTGGAACAGGTTCCCCGTAACGAGCAGTACTTC.

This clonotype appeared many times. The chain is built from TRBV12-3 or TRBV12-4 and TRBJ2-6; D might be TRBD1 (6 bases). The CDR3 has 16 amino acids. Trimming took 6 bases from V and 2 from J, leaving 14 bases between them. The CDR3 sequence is CASSPTGSTGANVLTF. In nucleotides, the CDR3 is TGTGCCAGCAGCCCGACAGGATCGACTGGGGCCAACGTCCTGACTTTC.

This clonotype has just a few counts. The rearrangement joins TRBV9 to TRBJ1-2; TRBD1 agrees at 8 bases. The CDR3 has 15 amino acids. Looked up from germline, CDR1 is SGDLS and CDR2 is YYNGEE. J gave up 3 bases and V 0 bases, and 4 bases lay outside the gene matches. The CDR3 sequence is CASSVEQGADYGYTF. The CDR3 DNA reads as TGTGCCAGCAGCGTAGAGCAGGGGGCAGACTATGGCTACACCTTC.

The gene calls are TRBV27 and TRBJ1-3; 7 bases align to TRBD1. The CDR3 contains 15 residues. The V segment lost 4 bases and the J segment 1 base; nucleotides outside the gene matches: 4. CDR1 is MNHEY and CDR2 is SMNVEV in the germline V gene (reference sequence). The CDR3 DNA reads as TGTGCCAGCAGTTCGAGACAGGGTTCTGGAAACACCATATATTTT. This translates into CASSSRQGSGNTIYF.

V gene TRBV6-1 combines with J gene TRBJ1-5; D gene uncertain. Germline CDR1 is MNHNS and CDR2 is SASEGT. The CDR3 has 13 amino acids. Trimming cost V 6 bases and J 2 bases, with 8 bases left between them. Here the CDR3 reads CASRPYGNQPQHF. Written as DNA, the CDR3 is TGTGCCAGCAGACCATATGGCAATCAGCCCCAGCATTTT.

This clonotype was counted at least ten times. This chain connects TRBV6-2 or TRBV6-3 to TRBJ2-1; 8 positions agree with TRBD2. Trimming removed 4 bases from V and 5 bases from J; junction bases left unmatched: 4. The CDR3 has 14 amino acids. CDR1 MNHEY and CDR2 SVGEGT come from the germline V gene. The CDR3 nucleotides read TGTGCCAGCAGTTTAGCGGGACTGAACAATGAGCAGTTCTTC. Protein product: CASSLAGLNNEQFF.

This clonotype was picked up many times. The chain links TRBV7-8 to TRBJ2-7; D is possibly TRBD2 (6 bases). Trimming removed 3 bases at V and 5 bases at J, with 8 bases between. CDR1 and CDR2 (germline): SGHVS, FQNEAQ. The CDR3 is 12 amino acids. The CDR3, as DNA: TGTGCCAGCAGCTTCGGAGGGCACGAGCAGTACTTC. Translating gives CASSFGGHEQYF.

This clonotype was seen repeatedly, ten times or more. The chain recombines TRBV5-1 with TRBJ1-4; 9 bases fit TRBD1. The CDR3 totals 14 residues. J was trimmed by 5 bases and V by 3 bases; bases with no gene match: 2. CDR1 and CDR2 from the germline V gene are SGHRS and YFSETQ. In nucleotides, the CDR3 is TGCGCCAGCAGCTCGGGACAGGGAAATGAAAAACTGTTTTTT. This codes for CASSSGQGNEKLFF.

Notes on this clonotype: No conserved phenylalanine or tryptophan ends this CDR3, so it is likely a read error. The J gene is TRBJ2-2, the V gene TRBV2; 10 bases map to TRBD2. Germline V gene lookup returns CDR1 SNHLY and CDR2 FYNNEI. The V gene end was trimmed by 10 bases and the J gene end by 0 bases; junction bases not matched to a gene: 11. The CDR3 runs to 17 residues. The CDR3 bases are TGTGCCACAGCCGGACTAGCGGAAGACGCGAACACCGGGGAGCTGTTTTTA. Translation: CATAGLAEDANTGELFL.

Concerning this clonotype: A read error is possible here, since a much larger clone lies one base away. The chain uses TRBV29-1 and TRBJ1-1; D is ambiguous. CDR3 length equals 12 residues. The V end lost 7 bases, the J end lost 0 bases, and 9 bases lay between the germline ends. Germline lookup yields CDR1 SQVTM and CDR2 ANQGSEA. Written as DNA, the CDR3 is TGCAGCGGGACCCGAGTGAACACTGAAGCTTTCTTT. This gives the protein CSGTRVNTEAFF.

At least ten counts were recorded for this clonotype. The CDR3 bases are TGCAGTGCTAGAAACGGTGTAGCGAACACCGGGGAGCTGTTTTTT. The encoded protein is CSARNGVANTGELFF. The V gene is TRBV20-1, the J gene TRBJ2-2; D gene uncertain. Trimming took off 2 bases at V and 0 bases at J, with 10 bases between the two ends. Germline V gene data show CDR1 as DFQATT and CDR2 as SNEGSKA (reference sequence). The CDR3 sequence is 15 residues long.